A selection of T cell receptor beta chains follows, all from one sample in a study of blood T cell repertoires in COVID-19. Profiled with immunoSEQ multiplex PCR; TCRdb holds only in-frame clones, not every one. The sample gives roughly 440,000 clones, approximately 88% of which show up once; roughly 12% is in the top ten. Material for sequencing was peripheral blood. All receptors come from a woman between 45 and 60 years old with COVID-19, enrolled during active disease. Both conserved end residues are part of each CDR3. The D gene is left open where the match is weak. Where a row states a size, it is once, few, many or the class of an expanded clone; other rows omit it.

v_gene: TRBV18
abundance: -
len: 14
d_gene: -
j_gene: TRBJ1-2
CDR3aa: CASSPSSGINGYTF
CDR3nt: TGTGCCAGCTCACCCTCCTCAGGGATTAATGGCTACACCTTC

v_gene: TRBV9
abundance: -
len: 15
d_gene: -
j_gene: TRBJ1-4
CDR3aa: CASSVAGRAVEKLFF
CDR3nt: TGTGCCAGCAGCGTAGCGGGCAGGGCGGTTGAAAAACTGTTTTTT

v_gene: TRBV29-1
abundance: -
len: 14
d_gene: -
j_gene: TRBJ1-1
CDR3aa: CSGGRGASGTEAFF
CDR3nt: TGCAGCGGGGGCAGGGGCGCATCGGGCACTGAAGCTTTCTTT

v_gene: TRBV9
abundance: -
len: 13
d_gene: TRBD1
j_gene: TRBJ1-2
CDR3aa: CASSVGTGYGYTF
CDR3nt: TGTGCCAGCAGCGTAGGGACAGGCTATGGCTACACCTTC

v_gene: TRBV10-2
abundance: -
len: 13
d_gene: -
j_gene: TRBJ2-1
CDR3aa: CASKHGGNNEQFF
CDR3nt: TGCGCCAGCAAGCACGGGGGAAACAATGAGCAGTTCTTC

v_gene: TRBV30
abundance: -
len: 12
d_gene: -
j_gene: TRBJ1-1
CDR3aa: CAWGQGGTEAFF
CDR3nt: TGTGCCTGGGGGCAGGGAGGGACTGAAGCTTTCTTT

v_gene: TRBV5-1
abundance: -
len: 15
d_gene: -
j_gene: TRBJ1-6
CDR3aa: CASSLSGNHNSPLHF
CDR3nt: TGCGCCAGCAGCTTATCGGGTAATCATAATTCACCCCTCCACTTT

v_gene: TRBV2
abundance: -
len: 14
d_gene: -
j_gene: TRBJ1-1
CDR3aa: CASSESQLNTEAFF
CDR3nt: TGTGCCAGCAGTGAATCACAGTTGAACACTGAAGCTTTCTTT

v_gene: TRBV19
abundance: once
len: 15
d_gene: -
j_gene: TRBJ1-1
CDR3aa: CASSSPGQGNTEAFF
CDR3nt: TGTGCCAGTAGCTCACCGGGACAAGGGAACACTGAAGCTTTCTTT

v_gene: TRBV5-4
abundance: -
len: 17
d_gene: TRBD1
j_gene: TRBJ1-1
CDR3aa: CASSSVGRGIGNTEAFF
CDR3nt: TGTGCCAGCAGCTCCGTGGGCAGGGGGATAGGGAACACTGAAGCTTTCTTT

v_gene: TRBV5-6
abundance: -
len: 17
d_gene: -
j_gene: TRBJ2-7
CDR3aa: CASSLGTGGTVPYEQYF
CDR3nt: TGTGCCAGCAGCTTGGGAACCGGGGGTACAGTGCCCTACGAGCAGTACTTC

v_gene: TRBV24-1
abundance: -
len: 16
d_gene: TRBD1
j_gene: TRBJ1-5
CDR3aa: CATSDLQMTGVEPQHF
CDR3nt: TGTGCCACCAGTGATTTGCAGATGACAGGGGTGGAGCCCCAGCATTTT

v_gene: TRBV2
abundance: -
len: 15
d_gene: TRBD1
j_gene: TRBJ2-1
CDR3aa: CASSHDRGSYNEQFF
CDR3nt: TGTGCCAGCAGTCATGACAGGGGCTCCTACAATGAGCAGTTCTTC

v_gene: TRBV6-5
abundance: few
len: 15
d_gene: TRBD1
j_gene: TRBJ1-5
CDR3aa: CASSPGTGKGQPQHF
CDR3nt: TGTGCCAGCAGTCCTGGGACAGGGAAGGGTCAGCCCCAGCATTTT

v_gene: TRBV19
abundance: -
len: 13
d_gene: TRBD1
j_gene: TRBJ1-5
CDR3aa: CASTPQGRQPQHF
CDR3nt: TGTGCCAGTACCCCACAGGGGCGCCAGCCCCAGCATTTT

v_gene: TRBV4-1
abundance: -
len: 16
d_gene: TRBD1
j_gene: TRBJ1-5
CDR3aa: CASSQGQILSNQPQHF
CDR3nt: TGCGCCAGCAGCCAGGGACAGATCCTTAGCAATCAGCCCCAGCATTTT

v_gene: TRBV6-6
abundance: -
len: 12
d_gene: -
j_gene: TRBJ1-1
CDR3aa: CASQSFDTEAFF
CDR3nt: TGTGCCAGCCAAAGCTTTGACACTGAAGCTTTCTTT

v_gene: TRBV28
abundance: -
len: 16
d_gene: TRBD1
j_gene: TRBJ1-6
CDR3aa: CASRKQGASHNSPLHF
CDR3nt: TGTGCCAGCAGGAAACAGGGGGCGTCACATAATTCACCCCTCCACTTT

v_gene: TRBV7-3
abundance: -
len: 14
d_gene: -
j_gene: TRBJ2-3
CDR3aa: CASSLGLTTDTQYF
CDR3nt: TGTGCCAGCAGCTTAGGACTAACCACAGATACGCAGTATTTT

v_gene: TRBV27
abundance: -
len: 13
d_gene: -
j_gene: TRBJ2-4
CDR3aa: CASSPYAKNIQYF
CDR3nt: TGTGCCAGCAGCCCCTACGCCAAAAACATTCAGTACTTC

v_gene: TRBV7-9
abundance: -
len: 15
d_gene: TRBD2
j_gene: TRBJ2-6
CDR3aa: CASSSGGNGANVLTF
CDR3nt: TGTGCCAGCTCTAGCGGGGGGAATGGGGCCAACGTCCTGACTTTC

v_gene: TRBV5-6
abundance: -
len: 14
d_gene: TRBD1
j_gene: TRBJ2-3
CDR3aa: CASSADRGRDTQYF
CDR3nt: TGTGCCAGCAGCGCGGACAGGGGGCGGGATACGCAGTATTTT

v_gene: TRBV5-5
abundance: -
len: 13
d_gene: -
j_gene: TRBJ2-7
CDR3aa: CASSSGLTYEQYF
CDR3nt: TGTGCCAGCAGCTCGGGACTTACCTACGAGCAGTACTTC

v_gene: TRBV13
abundance: -
len: 13
d_gene: -
j_gene: TRBJ2-7
CDR3aa: CASSLPGTYEQYF
CDR3nt: TGTGCCAGCAGCTTACCAGGGACCTACGAGCAGTACTTC

v_gene: TRBV10-2
abundance: -
len: 16
d_gene: TRBD2
j_gene: TRBJ2-3
CDR3aa: CASSEFTGGGANTQYF
CDR3nt: TGCGCCAGCAGTGAGTTCACGGGCGGGGGGGCGAATACGCAGTATTTT

v_gene: TRBV7-2
abundance: -
len: 15
d_gene: TRBD1
j_gene: TRBJ2-7
CDR3aa: CASSPGQGAPYEQYF
CDR3nt: TGTGCCAGCAGCCCAGGACAGGGGGCTCCCTACGAGCAGTACTTC

v_gene: TRBV5-1
abundance: -
len: 17
d_gene: -
j_gene: TRBJ2-4
CDR3aa: CASSLRSSPADKNIQYF
CDR3nt: TGCGCCAGCAGCTTGCGGAGCTCCCCGGCGGACAAAAACATTCAGTACTTC

v_gene: TRBV18
abundance: -
len: 14
d_gene: TRBD1
j_gene: TRBJ1-1
CDR3aa: CASSPNRGNTEAFF
CDR3nt: TGTGCCAGCTCACCAAACAGGGGTAACACTGAAGCTTTCTTT

v_gene: TRBV28
abundance: -
len: 12
d_gene: -
j_gene: TRBJ1-2
CDR3aa: CASSWGGYGYTF
CDR3nt: TGTGCCAGCAGCTGGGGGGGCTATGGCTACACCTTC

v_gene: TRBV5-1
abundance: -
len: 15
d_gene: TRBD1
j_gene: TRBJ1-5
CDR3aa: CASSPRQGRDQPQHF
CDR3nt: TGCGCCAGCAGCCCGCGACAGGGGAGGGATCAGCCCCAGCATTTT

v_gene: TRBV7-9
abundance: -
len: 18
d_gene: TRBD1
j_gene: TRBJ1-5
CDR3aa: CASSQGMTGARGNQPQHF
CDR3nt: TGTGCCAGCAGCCAGGGGATGACAGGGGCGAGGGGCAATCAGCCCCAGCATTTT

v_gene: TRBV28
abundance: -
len: 15
d_gene: TRBD1
j_gene: TRBJ2-7
CDR3aa: CASRTGGAGMYEQYF
CDR3nt: TGTGCCAGCAGGACAGGGGGCGCTGGGATGTACGAGCAGTACTTC

v_gene: TRBV27
abundance: -
len: 12
d_gene: -
j_gene: TRBJ2-5
CDR3aa: CASRRGTETQYF
CDR3nt: TGTGCCAGCAGACGAGGTACGGAGACCCAGTACTTC

v_gene: TRBV4-2
abundance: -
len: 18
d_gene: TRBD1
j_gene: TRBJ2-3
CDR3aa: CASSQGVRGGLGTDTQYF
CDR3nt: TGTGCCAGCAGCCAAGGGGTTAGAGGGGGCCTGGGCACAGATACGCAGTATTTT

v_gene: TRBV10-2
abundance: -
len: 12
d_gene: -
j_gene: TRBJ2-1
CDR3aa: CASRNLLREQFF
CDR3nt: TGCGCCAGCAGGAACCTGCTACGCGAGCAGTTCTTC

v_gene: TRBV5-1
abundance: -
len: 15
d_gene: -
j_gene: TRBJ2-7
CDR3aa: CASSLSGSPAYEQYF
CDR3nt: TGCGCCAGCAGCCTCTCCGGGAGCCCGGCCTACGAGCAGTACTTC

v_gene: TRBV21-1
abundance: -
len: 15
d_gene: -
j_gene: TRBJ1-2
CDR3aa: CASSKRDTTNYGYTF
CDR3nt: TGTGCCAGCAGCAAACGGGACACTACTAACTATGGCTACACCTTC

v_gene: TRBV7-5
abundance: -
len: 13
d_gene: -
j_gene: TRBJ2-1
CDR3aa: CASSARGGGEQFF
CDR3nt: TGTGCCAGCAGCGCCCGGGGGGGCGGTGAGCAGTTCTTC

v_gene: TRBV19
abundance: -
len: 16
d_gene: -
j_gene: TRBJ1-5
CDR3aa: CASSLRTVGKVEPQHF
CDR3nt: TGTGCCAGTAGTCTCCGGACAGTCGGGAAGGTGGAGCCCCAGCATTTT